This TCR beta chain was captured by sequencing in a study of tumor and adjacent non-tumor tissue in lung cancer. The library came from three nested PCR rounds adapted from ARM-PCR protocols. TCRdb used MiXCR to reprocess the multiplex PCR reads, holding one entry per CDR3 protein. The sample has around 40,000 distinct CDR3 sequences; roughly 60% are singletons. No cell sorting was done before RNA was extracted from the tissue. Distant lung tissue was collected more than 3 cm away from the tumor edge. Notes on the study in general: Patients with more diverse tumor TCRs had worse survival. Top 100 clones took a larger repertoire share in normal lung. Significantly higher TCR diversity was found in tumor than normal lung.

By share, this clonotype counts as large. The antigen is not known. Sequencing used distant non-tumor lung tissue. The origin of this receptor is a man in his fifties or sixties with non-small cell lung cancer.

The CDR3 bases are TGTGCCAGCAGCCAAGATAGCTATGGCTACACCTTC. This codes for CASSQDSYGYTF. This chain links TRBV4-2 with TRBJ1-2; D gene uncertain. Germline CDR1 reads LGHNA; CDR2 reads YNFKEQ. This CDR3 contains 12 residues. Trimming stripped 0 bases from V and 4 bases from J, with 3 bases between.